The text below deals with one T cell receptor beta chain. Its antigen remains unknown. The trim removed 0 bases at V and 1 base at J, leaving 6 bases unmatched. CDR1 is SGDLS and CDR2 is YYNGEE in the germline V gene. This CDR3 contains 17 residues. This entry belongs to a study of cytomegalovirus exposure and HLA in healthy donors. About the study: The approximately 120 validation repertoires used the same platform as the roughly 620 first-cohort repertoires, a later analysis reported. Findings and caveats of the study: There were under 200 TCR beta chains listed as cytomegalovirus-associated.

TCRdb's table, derived via immunoSEQ multiplex PCR, lists solely in-frame clones and lacks some. In the table there are some 220,000 clones, about nine tenths of which are singletons. The donors belonged to the approximately 110-subject validation cohort, separate from the roughly 600-subject first cohort. The sequenced sample consisted of PBMCs. The rearrangement links TRBV9 to TRBJ1-1; 10 bases fit TRBD1. This TCR derives from a woman aged 18-29 years in good health and CMV-seronegative. Here the CDR3 DNA reads TGTGCCAGCAGCGTAGAGGTTTGGGACAGGGGGAACACTGAAGCTTTCTTT. It is translated as CASSVEVWDRGNTEAFF.